This T cell receptor (beta chain) was obtained from a study of Ad26.COV2.S vaccination and SARS-CoV-2 variants. Background on the study: Among those in the COV1001 Ad26.COV2.S trial arm was the donor.

Noted treatment: 15 to 20 received Ad26.COV2.S at low or high dose, single or two shots; a few received placebo; per-sample allocation not given. Sample collection was performed on day 63 after the first vaccine or placebo injection. This person who donated was an adult of 18-55 years in Boston. The assay was immunoSEQ multiplex PCR, and TCRdb's table has in-frame clones only and misses some. Of roughly 380,000 clones in the sample, 70% to 90% were seen once. The sequencing here drew on peripheral blood, taken in a trial of Ad26.COV2.S vaccine versus placebo. This TCR was recovered from a person aged 18-60 years who received the Ad26.COV2.S COVID-19 vaccine or a placebo.

The CDR3 nucleotides read TGCGCCAGCAGCCAACCCCATCTTAGTCCTGATGGCTACACCTTC. This translates into CASSQPHLSPDGYTF. The gene calls are TRBV4-1 and TRBJ1-2, with D uncertain. Germline V CDR1 and CDR2: MGHRA, YSYEKL. The CDR3 sequence is 15 residues long. Trimming cost V 2 bases and J 6 bases, with 16 bases left between them.